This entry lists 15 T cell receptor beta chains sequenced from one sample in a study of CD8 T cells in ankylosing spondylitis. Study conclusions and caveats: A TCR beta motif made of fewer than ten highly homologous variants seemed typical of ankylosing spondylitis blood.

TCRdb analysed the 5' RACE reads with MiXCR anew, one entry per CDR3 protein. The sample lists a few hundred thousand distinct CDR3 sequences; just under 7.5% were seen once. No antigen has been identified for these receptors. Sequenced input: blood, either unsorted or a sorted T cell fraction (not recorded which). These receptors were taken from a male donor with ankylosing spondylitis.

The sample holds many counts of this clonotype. The DNA for the CDR3 is TGTGCCAGCAGTCTTCGGACTAGCGGGGTAGAAGAGACCCAGTACTTC. This translates into CASSLRTSGVEETQYF. The chain joins TRBV28 to TRBJ2-5; 12 positions match TRBD2. Per the germline V gene, CDR1 is MDHEN and CDR2 is SYDVKM. CDR3 length equals 16 residues. V dropped 5 bases and J dropped 3; count of bases not matched to a gene: 7.

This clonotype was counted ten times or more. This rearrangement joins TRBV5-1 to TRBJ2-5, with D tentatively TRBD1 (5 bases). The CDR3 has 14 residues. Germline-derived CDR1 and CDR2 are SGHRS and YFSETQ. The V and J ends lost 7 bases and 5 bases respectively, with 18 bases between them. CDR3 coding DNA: TGCGCCAGCCAACGAGACAGTACCTGGGAGACCCAGTACTTC. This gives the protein CASQRDSTWETQYF.

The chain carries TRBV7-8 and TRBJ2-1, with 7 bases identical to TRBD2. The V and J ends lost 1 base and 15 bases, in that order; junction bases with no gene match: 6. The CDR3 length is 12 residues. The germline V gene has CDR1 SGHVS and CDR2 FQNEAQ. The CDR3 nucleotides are TGTGCCAGCAGCTTAGTGCGGGAGTGGGTGTTCTTC. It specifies CASSLVREWVFF.

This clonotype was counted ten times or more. CDR3 sequence: CASTPPAVGTEQFF. For the CDR3, the DNA is TGTGCCAGCACCCCGCCCGCGGTGGGGACTGAGCAGTTCTTC. The rearrangement joins TRBV6-1 to TRBJ2-1; D may match TRBD1 or TRBD2 (5 bases each). CDR1 MNHNS and CDR2 SASEGT come from the germline V gene. The V gene lost 7 bases and the J gene lost 9 bases, with 19 bases spanning the gap. The CDR3 consists of 14 residues.

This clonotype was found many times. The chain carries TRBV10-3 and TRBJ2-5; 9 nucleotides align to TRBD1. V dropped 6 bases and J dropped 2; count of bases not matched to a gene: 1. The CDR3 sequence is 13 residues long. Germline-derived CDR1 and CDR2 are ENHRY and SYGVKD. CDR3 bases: TGTGCCATCAGAGACAGGGGGCAAGAGACCCAGTACTTC. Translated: CAIRDRGQETQYF.

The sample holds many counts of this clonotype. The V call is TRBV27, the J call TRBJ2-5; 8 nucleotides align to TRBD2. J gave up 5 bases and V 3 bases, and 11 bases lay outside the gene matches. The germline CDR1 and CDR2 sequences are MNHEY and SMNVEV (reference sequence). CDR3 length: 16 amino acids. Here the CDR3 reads CASSFLREGPWETQYF. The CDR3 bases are TGTGCCAGCAGTTTTCTCCGGGAGGGCCCATGGGAGACCCAGTACTTC.

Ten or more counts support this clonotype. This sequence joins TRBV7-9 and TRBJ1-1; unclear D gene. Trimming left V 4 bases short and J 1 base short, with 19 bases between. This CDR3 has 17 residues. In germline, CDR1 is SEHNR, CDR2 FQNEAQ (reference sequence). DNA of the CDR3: TGTGCCAGCAGCTCCATCCAGGTCCTTCGTCAGAACACTGAAGCTTTCTTT. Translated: CASSSIQVLRQNTEAFF.

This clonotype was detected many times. The CDR3 here is CASSFTETYEQYF. CDR3 sequence (DNA): TGTGCCAGCAGCTTCACGGAGACCTACGAGCAGTACTTC. This chain links TRBV7-9 with TRBJ2-7; D gene unclear. CDR1 is SEHNR, CDR2 FQNEAQ, per germline (reference sequence). The CDR3 is made up of 13 amino acids. Trimming cost V 3 bases and J 2 bases, with 8 bases left between them.

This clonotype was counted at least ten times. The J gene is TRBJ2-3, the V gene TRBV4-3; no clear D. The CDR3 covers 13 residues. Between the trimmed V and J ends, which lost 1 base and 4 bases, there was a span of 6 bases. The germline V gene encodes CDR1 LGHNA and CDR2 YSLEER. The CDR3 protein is CASSQGRADTQYF. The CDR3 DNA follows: TGCGCCAGCAGCCAAGGTCGGGCAGATACGCAGTATTTT.

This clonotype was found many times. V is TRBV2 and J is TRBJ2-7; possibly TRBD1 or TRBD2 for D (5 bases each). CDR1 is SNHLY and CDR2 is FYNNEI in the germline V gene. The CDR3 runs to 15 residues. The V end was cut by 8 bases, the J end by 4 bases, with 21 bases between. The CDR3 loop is CASYPRDRESYEQYF. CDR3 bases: TGTGCCAGCTATCCCCGGGACCGAGAGTCATACGAGCAGTACTTC.

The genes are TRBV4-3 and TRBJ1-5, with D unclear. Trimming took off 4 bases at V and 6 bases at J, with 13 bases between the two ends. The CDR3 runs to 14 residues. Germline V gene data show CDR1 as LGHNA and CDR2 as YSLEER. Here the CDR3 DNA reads TGCGCCAGCAGCCTCCGGGGAGGGAGTCAGCCCCAGCATTTT. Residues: CASSLRGGSQPQHF.

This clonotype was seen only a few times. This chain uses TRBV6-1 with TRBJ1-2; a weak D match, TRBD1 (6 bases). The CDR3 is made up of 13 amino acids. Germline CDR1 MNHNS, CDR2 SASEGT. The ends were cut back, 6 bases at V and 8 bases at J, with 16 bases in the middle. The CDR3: CASRETGFHGYTF. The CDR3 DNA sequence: TGTGCCAGCAGGGAAACAGGGTTTCACGGCTACACCTTC.

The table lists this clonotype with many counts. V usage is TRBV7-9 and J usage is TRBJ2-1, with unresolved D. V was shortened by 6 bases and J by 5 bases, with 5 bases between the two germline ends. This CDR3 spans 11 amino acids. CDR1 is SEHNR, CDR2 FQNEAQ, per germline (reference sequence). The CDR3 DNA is TGTGCCAGCAGATATAACAATGAGCAGTTCTTC. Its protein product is CASRYNNEQFF.

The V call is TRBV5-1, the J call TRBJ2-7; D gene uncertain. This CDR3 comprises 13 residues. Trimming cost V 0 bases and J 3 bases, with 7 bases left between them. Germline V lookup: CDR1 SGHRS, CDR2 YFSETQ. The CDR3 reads CASSLAVNYEQYF. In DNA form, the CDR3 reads TGCGCCAGCAGCTTGGCCGTGAACTACGAGCAGTACTTC.

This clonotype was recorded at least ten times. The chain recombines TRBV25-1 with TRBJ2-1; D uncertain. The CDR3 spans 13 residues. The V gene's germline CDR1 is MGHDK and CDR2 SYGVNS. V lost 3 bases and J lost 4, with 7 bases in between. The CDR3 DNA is TGTGCCAGCAGTGAGCTAGGGTACAATGAGCAGTTCTTC. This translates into CASSELGYNEQFF.